This T cell receptor (beta chain) appears in the sequencing data of a study of Graves' ophthalmopathy and Graves' hyperthyroidism. Study context: No treatment had been given when peripheral blood was collected at initial diagnosis.

For donors with ophthalmopathy, the disease showed moderate-to-severe activity, reached CAS ≥3 and NOSPECS ≥4, and had lasted under 3 months. The study amplified TCR beta CDR3 regions using RNA transcripts. After a first-round RT-PCR with HTBI primers, a second-round multiplex PCR was run. Using its own MiXCR run on the multiplex PCR reads, TCRdb lists one record per CDR3 protein. The sample holds about 220,000 distinct CDR3 sequences; around a fifth are singletons and the top ten take roughly 44%. This clonotype was observed at least ten times. The length of the CDR3 is 14 residues. Trimming took 1 base from V and 2 from J, leaving 9 bases between them. Germline V CDR1 and CDR2: SGHRS, YFSETQ.

V usage is TRBV5-1 and J usage is TRBJ1-2; D ambiguous. What was sequenced was peripheral blood. This TCR came from a woman aged 50 to 60 with Graves' ophthalmopathy. In nucleotides, the CDR3 is TGCGCCAGCAGCTTGAATGGAGAAAACTATGGCTACACCTTC. Amino acids: CASSLNGENYGYTF.